This T cell receptor (beta chain) comes out of a study of cytomegalovirus exposure and HLA in healthy donors. Germline V gene sequence: CDR1 SGHTA, CDR2 FQGNSA. V was clipped by 0 bases and J by 2 bases; unmatched bases: 10. The CDR3 loop spans 17 amino acids. The PCR ran on 60 Vbeta and 13 Jbeta primers. Clones were read by immunoSEQ multiplex PCR, and TCRdb kept only the in-frame ones, dropping some. Among over 150,000 clones listed, 82% were seen once. The chain employs TRBV7-2 and TRBJ2-7; 7 nucleotides align to TRBD1. The clonotype was recovered from a boy aged 2 to 10 in good health and CMV-seronegative. The sample comprised PBMCs. The CDR3 DNA sequence: TGTGCCAGCAGCTTAGCGCGACAGGGACCCCGAACCTACGAGCAGTACTTC. It encodes CASSLARQGPRTYEQYF. The full variable domain, its missing parts supplied by reference TRBV7-2 and TRBJ2-7, is GAGVSQSPSNKVTEKGKDVELRCDPISGHTALYWYRQSLGQGLEFLIYFQGNSAPDKSGLPSDRFSAERTGGSVSTLTIQRTQQEDSAVYLCASSLARQGPRTYEQYFGPGTRLTVT.